These 16 T cell receptor beta chains came from one sample sequenced in a study of control samples from healthy donors and cancer patients. The repertoire was sequenced with immunoSEQ multiplex PCR; TCRdb's copy has only in-frame clones and lacks some. The sample yields tens of thousands of clones, 85% seen once. The sample consisted of blood. Receptors originate from a man aged 30-40 years in good health.

This clone was seen a few times. The chain employs TRBV19 and TRBJ1-2, with no clear D. V shed 1 base and J shed 5 bases, with 11 bases lying between them. CDR1 LNHDA and CDR2 SQIVND come from the germline V gene (reference sequence). The CDR3 loop spans 14 amino acids. The CDR3 coding sequence is TGTGCCAGTAGTATAGTGGCGCCGGAATATGGCTACACCTTC. Protein: CASSIVAPEYGYTF. Full variable domain (missing parts from reference TRBV19 and TRBJ1-2): DGGITQSPKYLFRKEGQNVTLSCEQNLNHDAMYWYRQDPGQGLRLIYYSQIVNDFQKGDIAEGYSVSREKKESFPLTVTSAQKNPTAFYLCASSIVAPEYGYTFGSGTRLTVV.

V usage is TRBV5-1 and J usage is TRBJ2-7; TRBD2 agrees at 8 bases. The CDR3 covers 13 residues. The V and J ends lost 4 bases and 4 bases, in that order; junction bases with no gene match: 4. CDR1 and CDR2 (germline): SGHRS, YFSETQ. CDR3 loop: CASSAGGTYEQYF. CDR3 coding DNA: TGCGCCAGCAGCGCGGGGGGCACTTACGAGCAGTACTTC. Complete variable domain (other parts from reference TRBV5-1 and TRBJ2-7): KAGVTQTPRYLIKTRGQQVTLSCSPISGHRSVSWYQQTPGQGLQFLFEYFSETQRNKGNFPGRFSGRQFSNSRSEMNVSTLELGDSALYLCASSAGGTYEQYFGPGTRLTVT.

This clone was seen just once. The chain couples TRBV4-1 to TRBJ2-3, with 9 bases fitting TRBD1. Germline V lookup: CDR1 MGHRA, CDR2 YSYEKL. The CDR3 length is 21 residues. J gave up 3 bases and V 0 bases, and 19 bases lay outside the gene matches. The CDR3 DNA follows: TGCGCCAGCAGCCAAGAGGGGAGTTCGGGGACAGGGACCGCTTGGACAGATACGCAGTATTTT. Protein sequence: CASSQEGSSGTGTAWTDTQYF.

The rearrangement joins TRBV2 to TRBJ2-3, with a possible D match to TRBD1 (6 bases). CDR1 SNHLY and CDR2 FYNNEI come from the germline V gene. V lost 6 bases, J lost 4 bases, and 14 bases lay in between. The CDR3 spans 14 residues. CDR3 DNA: TGTGCCAGCAGAGAACAGGGAAGTTCAGATACGCAGTATTTT. It specifies CASREQGSSDTQYF.

The chain combines TRBV3-1 (or the pseudogene TRBV3-2) with TRBJ2-2, with TRBD2 as a possible D gene (6 bases). From germline, CDR1 is LGHDT and CDR2 YNNKEL (reference sequence). The ends were cut back, 4 bases at V and 2 bases at J, with 20 bases in the middle. The CDR3 is made up of 18 amino acids. The DNA for the CDR3 is TGTGCCAGCAGCCGGAGTCTATGGCGGGGCCCAAACACCGGGGAGCTGTTTTTT. Residues: CASSRSLWRGPNTGELFF.

This chain joins TRBV10-2 and TRBJ1-1; maybe TRBD1 (6 bases). The CDR3 spans 15 residues. V gave up 2 bases and J gave up 1 base, with 11 bases separating them. Looked up from germline, CDR1 is WSHSY and CDR2 is SAAADI. In DNA, the CDR3 is TGCGCCAGCAGTGAGCCTAGGGGGGAGAACACTGAAGCTTTCTTT. Translation: CASSEPRGENTEAFF.

This clone came up once. The genes are TRBV19 and TRBJ2-7, with 8 positions matching TRBD1. Germline values: CDR1 LNHDA, CDR2 SQIVND (reference sequence). The trim removed 5 bases at V and 5 bases at J, leaving 5 bases unmatched. The CDR3 is 13 amino acids. The CDR3 here is CASSLLTGDEQYF. CDR3 DNA: TGTGCCAGTAGTCTTTTGACAGGGGACGAGCAGTACTTC.

The chain couples TRBV30 to TRBJ1-6; perhaps TRBD1 as D (5 bases). The germline gives CDR1 GTSNPN, CDR2 SVGIG (reference sequence). V lost 4 bases to trimming and J lost 6 bases, with 10 bases between them. The CDR3 runs to 13 residues. This chain's CDR3 is CAWNQGGNSPLHF. CDR3 DNA: TGTGCCTGGAACCAGGGTGGTAATTCACCCCTCCACTTT.

The chain uses TRBV13 and TRBJ1-3; 9 nucleotides match TRBD1. Germline assignment: CDR1 PRHDT and CDR2 FYEKMQ (reference sequence). V lost 5 bases to trimming and J lost 4 bases; unmatched junction nucleotides: 3. The CDR3 consists of 14 residues. In DNA form, the CDR3 reads TGTGCCAGCAGCCGGACAGGGGTCGGAAACACCATATATTTT. Its protein product is CASSRTGVGNTIYF.

V gene TRBV30 combines with J gene TRBJ2-6; no definite D call. Trimming took 0 bases from V and 0 from J, leaving 6 bases between them. This CDR3 region has 15 residues. Germline V gene data show CDR1 as GTSNPN and CDR2 as SVGIG (reference sequence). The CDR3 is CAWSVLSSGANVLTF. The CDR3 DNA follows: TGTGCCTGGAGTGTACTGAGCTCTGGGGCCAACGTCCTGACTTTC.

The J gene is TRBJ2-6, the V gene TRBV2, with a weak D call TRBD1 (6 bases). Per the germline V gene, CDR1 is SNHLY and CDR2 is FYNNEI. This CDR3 region has 16 residues. Trimming took 5 bases from V and 2 from J, leaving 13 bases between them. CDR3 amino acids: CASSYRGGAGANVLTF. The CDR3 DNA follows: TGTGCCAGCAGTTATAGAGGGGGTGCTGGGGCCAACGTCCTGACTTTC.

This clone was counted only a few times. The genes are TRBV9 and TRBJ1-4; TRBD1 matches at 7 bases. Losses at the gene ends were 0 bases for V and 2 bases for J; bases not matched to a gene: 4. Germline V CDR1 and CDR2: SGDLS, YYNGEE. This CDR3 comprises 16 residues. CDR3 in amino acids: CASSVGGGGTNEKLFF. The DNA of the CDR3 is TGTGCCAGCAGCGTAGGAGGGGGCGGCACTAATGAAAAACTGTTTTTT. The full variable domain, rest sourced from reference TRBV9 and TRBJ1-4, is DSGVTQTPKHLITATGQRVTLRCSPRSGDLSVYWYQQSLDQGLQFLIQYYNGEERAKGNILERFSAQQFPDLHSELNLSSLELGDSALYFCASSVGGGGTNEKLFFGSGTQLSVL.

The chain has TRBV3-1 (or the pseudogene TRBV3-2) and TRBJ2-2; D is possibly TRBD2 (5 bases). This CDR3 region has 15 residues. V lost 1 base and J lost 5, with 11 bases in between. Per germline, CDR1 LGHDT and CDR2 YNNKEL (reference sequence). CDR3 nucleotides: TGTGCCAGCAGCCAAGGAGGGTTTGGAACCGGGGAGCTGTTTTTT. Translation: CASSQGGFGTGELFF.

This clone has more than one count but fewer than ten. The chain couples TRBV2 to TRBJ1-4; tentative D call: TRBD1 (5 bases). Germline V gives CDR1 SNHLY, CDR2 FYNNEI. The germline V and J ends were trimmed by 6 bases and 2 bases, with 13 bases remaining between them. The CDR3 length is 15 residues. The CDR3 sequence: CASRPSGTTNEKLFF. The CDR3 coding sequence is TGTGCCAGCAGACCCTCCGGGACTACTAATGAAAAACTGTTTTTT. Full variable domain (outside the CDR3, taken from reference TRBV2 and TRBJ1-4): EPEVTQTPSHQVTQMGQEVILRCVPISNHLYFYWYRQILGQKVEFLVSFYNNEISEKSEIFDDQFSVERPDGSNFTLKIRSTKLEDSAMYFCASRPSGTTNEKLFFGSGTQLSVL.

The chain has TRBV3-1 (or the pseudogene TRBV3-2) and TRBJ2-7; 7 positions agree with TRBD2. V lost 2 bases to trimming and J lost 4 bases; unmatched junction nucleotides: 8. CDR3 length equals 15 residues. In germline, CDR1 is LGHDT, CDR2 YNNKEL (reference sequence). The CDR3 nucleotides are TGTGCCAGCAGCCAAATCTCGGGACTACTTTACGAGCAGTACTTC. The encoded protein is CASSQISGLLYEQYF.

The chain has TRBV18 and TRBJ2-4; 8 bases agree with TRBD1. Trimming cost V 2 bases and J 1 base; bases outside gene matches: 4. The CDR3 runs 16 residues. Germline V gene sequence: CDR1 KGHSH, CDR2 LQKENI. DNA for the CDR3: TGTGCCAGCTCACCAGCCAGACAGGGGGCCAAAAACATTCAGTACTTC. Amino acids: CASSPARQGAKNIQYF.